These 16 T cell receptor beta chains were sequenced from one sample in a study of cytomegalovirus exposure and HLA in healthy donors. PCR used 60 Vbeta primers and 13 Jbeta primers. Method: immunoSEQ multiplex PCR; TCRdb's copy keeps in-frame clones and lacks some. The sample carries fewer than 150,000 clones, 80% recorded once. Sequenced sample: PBMCs. The source is a male donor in good health and CMV-seronegative.

V gene TRBV7-2 combines with J gene TRBJ2-1; TRBD2 matches 11 bases. The CDR3 totals 16 residues. Trimming cost V 5 bases and J 7 bases; bases outside gene matches: 10. Germline CDR1 is SGHTA and CDR2 is FQGNSA. The CDR3: CASSPTLAGGWNEQFF. In DNA, the CDR3 is TGTGCCAGCAGCCCCACCCTAGCGGGGGGTTGGAATGAGCAGTTCTTC.

The rearrangement uses TRBV6-6 and TRBJ1-3; D remains ambiguous. With 1 base removed from V and 3 bases from J, the gap between germline ends came to 4 bases. Germline V gene lookup returns CDR1 MNHNY and CDR2 SVGAGI (reference sequence). The CDR3 runs 13 residues. The CDR3 nucleotides are TGTGCCAGCAGTTACTACGGTGGAAACACCATATATTTT. Protein sequence: CASSYYGGNTIYF.

J is TRBJ1-2 and V is TRBV29-1, with D possibly TRBD1 on 5 matching bases. CDR3 size: 12 residues. Germline assignment: CDR1 SQVTM and CDR2 ANQGSEA. V dropped 4 bases and J dropped 2 bases, with 8 bases sitting between them. Written as DNA, the CDR3 is TGCAGCGTTGTGGGGCGGAACTATGGCTACACCTTC. Translated: CSVVGRNYGYTF.

This chain joins TRBV7-2 and TRBJ2-1, with 9 bases lining up with TRBD2. With V trimmed by 6 bases and J by 8 bases, 11 bases remained unmatched. In germline, CDR1 is SGHTA, CDR2 FQGNSA. The CDR3 totals 15 residues. The CDR3 DNA reads as TGTGCCAGCAGAACGCGGGGGGGCGAGAACGATGAGCAGTTCTTC. Translation: CASRTRGGENDEQFF.

This clone was picked up a small number of times. Additional DNA sequences in this sample encode the identical CDR3. This chain joins TRBV19 and TRBJ1-1; D is ambiguous. Trimming removed 3 bases from V and 6 bases from J, with 14 bases in between. The CDR3 length is 14 residues. The germline CDR1 and CDR2 sequences are LNHDA and SQIVND (reference sequence). The CDR3, as DNA: TGTGCCAGTAGTATCCCCGGACTACTGGCTGAAGCTTTCTTT. The encoded protein is CASSIPGLLAEAFF.

This chain links TRBV30 with TRBJ2-6; D is unclear. Trimming took off 1 base at V and 0 bases at J, with 4 bases between the two ends. Looked up from germline, CDR1 is GTSNPN and CDR2 is SVGIG (reference sequence). This CDR3 is 14 amino acids long. The CDR3 reads CAWSESSGANVLTF. The CDR3 region has the DNA TGTGCCTGGAGTGAGAGCTCTGGGGCCAACGTCCTGACTTTC.

The V gene is TRBV7-2, the J gene TRBJ2-7; D possibly corresponds to TRBD1 (5 bases). Between the trimmed V and J ends, which lost 1 base and 3 bases, there was a span of 25 bases. This CDR3 spans 19 amino acids. CDR1 is SGHTA and CDR2 is FQGNSA in the germline V gene. The CDR3 DNA sequence: TGTGCCAGCAGCTTAGTATCAACGGTTATCGGACAACAAATCTACGAGCAGTACTTC. Translation: CASSLVSTVIGQQIYEQYF.

The chain joins TRBV7-2 to TRBJ2-7; D not certain. This CDR3 comprises 12 residues. CDR1 SGHTA and CDR2 FQGNSA come from the germline V gene. V was clipped by 6 bases and J by 2 bases, with 8 bases between them. The CDR3 coding sequence is TGTGCCAGCAGACAGTCCCCCTACGAGCAGTACTTC. It is translated as CASRQSPYEQYF.

The gene calls are TRBV7-2 and TRBJ2-3, with 7 bases lining up with TRBD2. Looked up from germline, CDR1 is SGHTA and CDR2 is FQGNSA. Trimming at V came to 2 bases and at J to 1 base, leaving 3 bases not matched to a gene. The length of the CDR3 is 15 residues. The CDR3 bases are TGTGCCAGCAGCTTATGGGCGGGGGGCACAGATACGCAGTATTTT. Encoded protein: CASSLWAGGTDTQYF.

This clone was counted a single time. The chain employs TRBV4-3 and TRBJ2-2; 11 positions match TRBD1. The germline V gene has CDR1 LGHNA and CDR2 YSLEER. The V and J ends lost 1 base and 6 bases, in that order; junction bases with no gene match: 7. This CDR3 comprises 17 residues. As DNA, the CDR3 is TGCGCCAGCAGCCAAGGGGTCGGGACAGGGGGAGCCGGGGAGCTGTTTTTT. It specifies CASSQGVGTGGAGELFF.

This chain joins TRBV5-4 and TRBJ2-1; 7 nucleotides line up with TRBD1. The CDR3 contains 15 residues. The germline V gene encodes CDR1 SGHNT and CDR2 YYREEE (reference sequence). V dropped 4 bases and J dropped 0; count of bases not matched to a gene: 4. The CDR3 is CASSPRDSSYNEQFF. For the CDR3, the DNA is TGTGCCAGCAGCCCCCGGGACAGCTCCTACAATGAGCAGTTCTTC.

This clone is a singleton in its sample. The rearrangement joins TRBV6-1 to TRBJ1-3, with D unresolved. Germline CDR1 is MNHNS and CDR2 is SASEGT. Trimming shortened V by 3 bases and J by 0 bases, and 9 bases separated the two germline ends. This CDR3 contains 15 residues. The DNA for the CDR3 is TGTGCCAGCAGTGAGGCACGGAGCTCTGGAAACACCATATATTTT. Its translation: CASSEARSSGNTIYF.

The CDR3 spells CASSQTVSNQPQHF. CDR3 in DNA: TGTGCCAGCAGTCAGACAGTTAGCAATCAGCCCCAGCATTTT. V gene TRBV6-5 combines with J gene TRBJ1-5, with D possibly being TRBD1 (5 bases). The CDR3 sequence is 14 residues long. V shed 5 bases and J shed 0 bases, with 8 bases lying between them. In germline, CDR1 is MNHEY, CDR2 SVGAGI.

This rearrangement joins TRBV5-1 to TRBJ2-5; a weak D match, TRBD1 (6 bases). TRBJ2-7 explains the end of the DNA better; the J call may be wrong. The germline CDR1 and CDR2 sequences are SGHRS and YFSETQ. The CDR3 spans 15 residues. This CDR3 is CASSVDRLMSYEQYF. CDR3 sequence (DNA): TGCGCCAGCAGCGTCGACAGGTTGATGTCCTACGAGCAGTACTTC.

The chain joins TRBV5-4 to TRBJ2-3; TRBD2 matches 12 bases. Trimming took 3 bases from V and 1 from J; bases not matched to a gene: 3. Per the germline V gene, CDR1 is SGHNT and CDR2 is YYREEE (reference sequence). The CDR3 consists of 16 residues. CDR3 nucleotides: TGTGCCAGCAGCTCAGGGACTAGCGGGCGCACAGATACGCAGTATTTT. This encodes CASSSGTSGRTDTQYF.

The V and J genes are TRBV14 and TRBJ1-1; D is perhaps TRBD1 (5 bases). Deletions cut 4 bases from V and 1 base from J, with 13 bases between. CDR1 and CDR2 from the germline V gene are SGHDN and FVKESK. The CDR3 spans 15 residues. CDR3 coding DNA: TGTGCCAGCAGCCCTCGGGGGAGGGGGAACACTGAAGCTTTCTTT. It specifies CASSPRGRGNTEAFF. Variable domain in full (rest from reference TRBV14 and TRBJ1-1): EAGVTQFPSHSVIEKGQTVTLRCDPISGHDNLYWYRRVMGKEIKFLLHFVKESKQDESGMPNNRFLAERTGGTYSTLKVQPAELEDSGVYFCASSPRGRGNTEAFFGQGTRLTVV.